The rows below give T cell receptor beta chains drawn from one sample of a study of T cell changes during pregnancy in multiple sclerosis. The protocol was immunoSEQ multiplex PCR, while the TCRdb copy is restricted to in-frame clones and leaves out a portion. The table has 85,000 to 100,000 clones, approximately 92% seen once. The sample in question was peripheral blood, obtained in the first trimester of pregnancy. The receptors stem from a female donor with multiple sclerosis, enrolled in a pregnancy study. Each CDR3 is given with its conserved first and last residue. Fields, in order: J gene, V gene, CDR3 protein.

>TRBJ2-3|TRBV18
CASSPEAGGTDTQYF
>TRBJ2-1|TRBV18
CASSDRQGYNEQFF
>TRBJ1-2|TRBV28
CASSPGGAPGYGYTF
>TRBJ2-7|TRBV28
CASSFLSYEQYF
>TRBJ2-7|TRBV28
CASISGRFYEQYF
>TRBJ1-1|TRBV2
CASRRSNTEAFF
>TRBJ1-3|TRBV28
CASSLRSVSGNTIYF
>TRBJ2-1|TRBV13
CASSRGAAFNEQFF
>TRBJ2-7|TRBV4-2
CASSQEVGAGASHEQYF
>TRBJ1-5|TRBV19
CASSIRWQGRPLRGNQPQHF
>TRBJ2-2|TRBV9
CASSVGRNTGELFF
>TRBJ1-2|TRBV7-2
CASSLTGYGGDYGYTF
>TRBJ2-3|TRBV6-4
CASPTGRDGTDTQYF
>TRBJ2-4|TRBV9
CASSVATGGAKNIQYF
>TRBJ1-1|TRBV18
CASSKSRTGTEAFF
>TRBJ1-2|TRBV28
CASSLISRTVGNYGYTF
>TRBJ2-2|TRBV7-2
CAIGQGGGTGELFF